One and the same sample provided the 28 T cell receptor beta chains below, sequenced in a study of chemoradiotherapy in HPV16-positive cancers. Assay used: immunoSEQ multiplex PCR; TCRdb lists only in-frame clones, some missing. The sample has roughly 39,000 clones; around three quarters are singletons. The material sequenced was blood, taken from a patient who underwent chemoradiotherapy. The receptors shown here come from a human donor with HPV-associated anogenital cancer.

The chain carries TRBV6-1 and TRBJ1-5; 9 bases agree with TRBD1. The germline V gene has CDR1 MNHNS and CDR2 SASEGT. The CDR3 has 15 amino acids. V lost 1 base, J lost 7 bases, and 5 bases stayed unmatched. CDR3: CASSEGTGDRQPQHF. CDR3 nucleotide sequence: TGTGCCAGCAGTGAAGGGACAGGGGACCGACAGCCCCAGCATTTT.

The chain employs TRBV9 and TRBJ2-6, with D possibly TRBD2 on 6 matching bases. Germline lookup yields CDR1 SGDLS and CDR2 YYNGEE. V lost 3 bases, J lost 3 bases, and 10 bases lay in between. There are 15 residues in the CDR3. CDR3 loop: CASSDQGLGANVLTF. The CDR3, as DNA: TGTGCCAGCAGCGACCAGGGACTTGGGGCCAACGTCCTGACTTTC.

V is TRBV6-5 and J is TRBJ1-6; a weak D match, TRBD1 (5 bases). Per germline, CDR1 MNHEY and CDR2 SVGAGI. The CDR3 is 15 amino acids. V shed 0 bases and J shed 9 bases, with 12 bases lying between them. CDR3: CASSYSSRAGSPLHF. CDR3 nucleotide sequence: TGTGCCAGCAGTTACTCGTCCAGGGCTGGTTCACCCCTCCACTTT.

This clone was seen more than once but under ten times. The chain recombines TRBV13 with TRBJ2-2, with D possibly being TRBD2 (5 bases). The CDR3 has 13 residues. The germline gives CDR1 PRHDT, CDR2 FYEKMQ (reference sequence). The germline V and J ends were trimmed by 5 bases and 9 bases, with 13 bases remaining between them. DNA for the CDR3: TGTGCCAGCAGCGTGGAGGACGGGAGGGAGCTGTTTTTT. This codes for CASSVEDGRELFF.

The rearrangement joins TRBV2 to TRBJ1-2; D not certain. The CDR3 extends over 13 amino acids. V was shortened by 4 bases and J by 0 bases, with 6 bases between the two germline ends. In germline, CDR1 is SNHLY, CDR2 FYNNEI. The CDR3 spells CASSGRANYGYTF. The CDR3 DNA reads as TGTGCCAGCAGTGGGAGAGCTAACTATGGCTACACCTTC. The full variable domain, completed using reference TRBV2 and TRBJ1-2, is EPEVTQTPSHQVTQMGQEVILRCVPISNHLYFYWYRQILGQKVEFLVSFYNNEISEKSEIFDDQFSVERPDGSNFTLKIRSTKLEDSAMYFCASSGRANYGYTFGSGTRLTVV.

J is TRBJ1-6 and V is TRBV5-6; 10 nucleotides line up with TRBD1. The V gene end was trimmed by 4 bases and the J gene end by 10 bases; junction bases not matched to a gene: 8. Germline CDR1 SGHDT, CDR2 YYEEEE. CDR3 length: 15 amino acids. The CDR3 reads CASSHSGQGNSPLHF. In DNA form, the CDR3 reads TGTGCCAGCAGCCACTCGGGACAGGGGAACTCACCCCTCCACTTT.

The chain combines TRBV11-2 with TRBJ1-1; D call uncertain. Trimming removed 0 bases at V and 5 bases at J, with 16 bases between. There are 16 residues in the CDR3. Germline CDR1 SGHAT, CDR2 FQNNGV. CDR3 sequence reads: CASSLDRVLRETEAFF. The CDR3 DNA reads TGTGCCAGCAGCTTAGATAGGGTACTGAGGGAGACTGAAGCTTTCTTT.

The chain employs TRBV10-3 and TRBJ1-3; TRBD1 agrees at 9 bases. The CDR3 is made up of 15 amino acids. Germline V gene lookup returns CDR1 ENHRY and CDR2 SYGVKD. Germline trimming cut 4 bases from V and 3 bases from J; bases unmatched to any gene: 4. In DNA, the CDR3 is TGTGCCATCAGTGGACAGGGGGTTCTTGGAAACACCATATATTTT. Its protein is CAISGQGVLGNTIYF.

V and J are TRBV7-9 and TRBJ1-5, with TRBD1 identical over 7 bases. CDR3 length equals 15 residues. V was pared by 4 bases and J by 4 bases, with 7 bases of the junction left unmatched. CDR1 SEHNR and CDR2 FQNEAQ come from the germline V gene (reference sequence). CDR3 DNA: TGTGCCAGCAGCTCAGACAGGGTTGTTAATCAGCCCCAGCATTTT. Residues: CASSSDRVVNQPQHF.

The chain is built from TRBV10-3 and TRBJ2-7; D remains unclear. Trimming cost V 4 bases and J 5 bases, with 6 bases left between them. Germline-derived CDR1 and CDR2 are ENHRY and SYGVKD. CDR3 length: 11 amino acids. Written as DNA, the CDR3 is TGTGCCATCAGTGCTATAAACGAGCAGTACTTC. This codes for CAISAINEQYF.

CDR3 DNA: TGTGCCAGCAGCACAACAGGTAACACTGAAGCTTTCTTT. It specifies CASSTTGNTEAFF. The chain couples TRBV7-2 to TRBJ1-1; a weak D match, TRBD1 (5 bases). The CDR3 runs to 13 residues. Trimming cost V 5 bases and J 2 bases, with 9 bases left between them. The germline gives CDR1 SGHTA, CDR2 FQGNSA.

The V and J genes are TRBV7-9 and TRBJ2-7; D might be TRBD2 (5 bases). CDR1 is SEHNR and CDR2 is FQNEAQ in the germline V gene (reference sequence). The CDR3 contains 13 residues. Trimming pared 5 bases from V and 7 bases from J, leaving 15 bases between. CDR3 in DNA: TGTGCCAGCAGCCATGTCGGACTCTGGGAGCAGTACTTC. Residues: CASSHVGLWEQYF. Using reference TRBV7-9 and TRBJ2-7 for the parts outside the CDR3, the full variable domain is DTGVSQNPRHKITKRGQNVTFRCDPISEHNRLYWYRQTLGQGPEFLTYFQNEAQLEKSRLLSDRFSAERPKGSFSTLEIQRTEQGDSAMYLCASSHVGLWEQYFGPGTRLTVT.

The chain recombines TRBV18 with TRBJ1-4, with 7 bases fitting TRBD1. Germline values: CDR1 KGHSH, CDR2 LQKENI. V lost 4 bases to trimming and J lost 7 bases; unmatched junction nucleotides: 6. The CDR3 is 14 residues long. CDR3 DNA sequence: TGTGCCAGCTCACTAGACAGGGCGCCTGAAAAACTGTTTTTT. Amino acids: CASSLDRAPEKLFF.

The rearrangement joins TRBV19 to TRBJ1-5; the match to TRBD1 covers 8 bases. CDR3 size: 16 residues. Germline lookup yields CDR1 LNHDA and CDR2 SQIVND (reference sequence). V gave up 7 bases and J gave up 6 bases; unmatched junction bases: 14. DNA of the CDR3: TGTGCCAGTACCAACAAATTCAGGGGGCAGGCTCAGCCCCAGCATTTT. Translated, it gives CASTNKFRGQAQPQHF.

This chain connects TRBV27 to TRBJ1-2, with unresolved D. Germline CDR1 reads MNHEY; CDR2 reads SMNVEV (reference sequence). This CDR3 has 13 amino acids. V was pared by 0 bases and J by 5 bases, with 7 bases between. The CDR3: CASSLSLGYGYTF. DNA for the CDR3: TGTGCCAGCAGTTTATCGTTGGGTTATGGCTACACCTTC.

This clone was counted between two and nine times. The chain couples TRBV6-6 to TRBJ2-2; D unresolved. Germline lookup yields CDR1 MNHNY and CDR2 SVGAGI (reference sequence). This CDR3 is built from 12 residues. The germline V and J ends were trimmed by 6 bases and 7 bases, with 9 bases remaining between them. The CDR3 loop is CASSPRDGELFF. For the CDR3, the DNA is TGTGCCAGCAGCCCGAGAGACGGGGAGCTGTTTTTT.

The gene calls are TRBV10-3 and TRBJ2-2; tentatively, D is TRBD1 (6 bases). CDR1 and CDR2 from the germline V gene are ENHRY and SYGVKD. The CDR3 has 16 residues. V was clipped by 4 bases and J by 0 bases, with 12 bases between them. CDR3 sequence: CAISVGTSANTGELFF. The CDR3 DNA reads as TGTGCCATCAGTGTGGGGACATCAGCGAACACCGGGGAGCTGTTTTTT.

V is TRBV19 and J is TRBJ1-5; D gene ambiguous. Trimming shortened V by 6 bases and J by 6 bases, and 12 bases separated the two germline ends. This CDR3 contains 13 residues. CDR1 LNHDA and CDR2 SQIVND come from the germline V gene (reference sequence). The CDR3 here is CASRPSIGQPQHF. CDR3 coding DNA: TGTGCCAGTAGGCCTTCTATAGGTCAGCCCCAGCATTTT.

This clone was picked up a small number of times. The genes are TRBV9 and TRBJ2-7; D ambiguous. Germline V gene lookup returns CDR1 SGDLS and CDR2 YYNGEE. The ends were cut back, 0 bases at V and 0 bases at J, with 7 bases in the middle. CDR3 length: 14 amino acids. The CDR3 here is CASSVGRNSYEQYF. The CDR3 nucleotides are TGTGCCAGCAGCGTAGGAAGGAACTCCTACGAGCAGTACTTC.

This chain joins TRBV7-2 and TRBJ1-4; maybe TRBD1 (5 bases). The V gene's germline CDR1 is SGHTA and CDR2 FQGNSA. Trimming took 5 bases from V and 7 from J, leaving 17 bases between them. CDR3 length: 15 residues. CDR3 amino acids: CASSRTGGSGEKLFF. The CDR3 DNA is TGTGCCAGCAGCAGGACGGGGGGATCAGGTGAAAAACTGTTTTTT.

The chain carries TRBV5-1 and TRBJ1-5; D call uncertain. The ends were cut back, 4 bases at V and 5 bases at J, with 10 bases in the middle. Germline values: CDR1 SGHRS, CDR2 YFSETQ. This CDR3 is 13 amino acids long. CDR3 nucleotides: TGCGCCAGCAGCGGGTCGCCGGATCAGCCCCAGCATTTT. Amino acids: CASSGSPDQPQHF.

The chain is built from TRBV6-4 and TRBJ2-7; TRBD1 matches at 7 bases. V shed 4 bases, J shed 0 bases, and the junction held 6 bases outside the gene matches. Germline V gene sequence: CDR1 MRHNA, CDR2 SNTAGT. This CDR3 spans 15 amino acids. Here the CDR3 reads CASSVGTESSYEQYF. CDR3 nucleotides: TGTGCCAGCAGTGTCGGGACAGAAAGCTCCTACGAGCAGTACTTC.

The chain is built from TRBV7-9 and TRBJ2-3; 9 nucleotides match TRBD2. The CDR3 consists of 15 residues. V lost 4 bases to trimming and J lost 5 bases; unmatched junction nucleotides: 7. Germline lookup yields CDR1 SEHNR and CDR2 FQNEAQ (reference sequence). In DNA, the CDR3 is TGTGCCAGCAGCTCAGCGGGGGGCCATGGAGATACGCAGTATTTT. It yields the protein CASSSAGGHGDTQYF.

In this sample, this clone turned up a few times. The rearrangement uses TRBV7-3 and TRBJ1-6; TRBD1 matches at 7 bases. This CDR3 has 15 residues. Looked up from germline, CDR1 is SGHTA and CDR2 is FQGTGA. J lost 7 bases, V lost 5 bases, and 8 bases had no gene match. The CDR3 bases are TGTGCCAGCAGCCGAGGGGACAGTAGGAATTCACCCCTCCACTTT. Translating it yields CASSRGDSRNSPLHF.

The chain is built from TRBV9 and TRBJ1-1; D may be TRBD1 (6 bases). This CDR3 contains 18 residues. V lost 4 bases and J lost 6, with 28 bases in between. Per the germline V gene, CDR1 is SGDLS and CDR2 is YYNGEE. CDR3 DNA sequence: TGTGCCAGCAGCCCCAGAGGGGTAAGGGGGGGGGACTCCCCTGAAGCTTTCTTT. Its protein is CASSPRGVRGGDSPEAFF.

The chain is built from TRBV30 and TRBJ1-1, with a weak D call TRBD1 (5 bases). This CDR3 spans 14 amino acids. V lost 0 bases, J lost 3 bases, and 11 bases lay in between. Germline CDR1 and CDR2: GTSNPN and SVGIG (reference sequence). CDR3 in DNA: TGTGCCTGGAGTGTACTTAGGGGTGACACTGAAGCTTTCTTT. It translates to CAWSVLRGDTEAFF.

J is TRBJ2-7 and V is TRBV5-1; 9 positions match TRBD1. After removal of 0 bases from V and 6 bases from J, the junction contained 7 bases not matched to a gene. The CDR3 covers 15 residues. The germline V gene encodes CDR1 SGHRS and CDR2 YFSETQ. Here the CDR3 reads CASSLDGQGSREQYF. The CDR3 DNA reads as TGCGCCAGCAGCTTGGATGGACAGGGGTCTCGCGAGCAGTACTTC.

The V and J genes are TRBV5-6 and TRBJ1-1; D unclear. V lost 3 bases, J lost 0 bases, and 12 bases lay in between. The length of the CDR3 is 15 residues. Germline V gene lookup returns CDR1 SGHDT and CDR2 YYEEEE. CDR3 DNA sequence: TGTGCCAGCAGCTCGTCTTCCAAAATGAACACTGAAGCTTTCTTT. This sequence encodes CASSSSSKMNTEAFF.